This T cell receptor beta chain was sequenced in a study of blood T cell repertoires in COVID-19. Study details: Material from acute and convalescent COVID-19 was sourced from the United States, Italy and Spain. Sources were T cells, B-cell-depleted T cells, or PBMCs; the material itself was cDNA or gDNA.

Participants, about 18 to 89 years old, spanned fewer than 30 US areas. Profiled with immunoSEQ multiplex PCR; TCRdb holds only in-frame clones, not every one. The top ten hold about 4.5% of the sample, which has some 190,000 clones, approximately 80% seen once. Trimming left V 3 bases short and J 2 bases short, with 11 bases between. Per germline, CDR1 PRHDT and CDR2 FYEKMQ (reference sequence). The CDR3 length is 15 residues. The sample was PBMCs or T cells enriched from blood (not recorded which). The sequence was collected from a young man with acute COVID-19. The chain has TRBV13 and TRBJ2-1; tentative D call: TRBD2 (6 bases). Here the CDR3 DNA reads TGTGCCAGCAGCTTGACTAGTAGGCCCTACAATGAGCAGTTCTTC. It yields the protein CASSLTSRPYNEQFF.